The 14 T cell receptor beta chains given below trace back to one sample, sequenced in a study of shared T cell receptors in the human thymus. Generated by immunoSEQ multiplex PCR, the TCRdb table keeps only in-frame clones and is missing some. The sample shows hundreds of thousands of clones, 75% to 80% of them seen only once. The sample was also reused in another study, on human thymus T cells.

The specimen sequenced was thymocytes. These receptors all come from a boy under three years old with a congenital heart defect.

CDR3: CSVGGRGLETQYF. The CDR3 DNA is TGCAGCGTTGGTGGCAGGGGGCTAGAGACCCAGTACTTC. The chain links TRBV29-1 to TRBJ2-5; 8 nucleotides align to TRBD1. Germline CDR1 is SQVTM and CDR2 is ANQGSEA. The CDR3 has 13 amino acids. The junction had 5 bases not matched to a gene; V was cut back by 4 bases and J by 4 bases.

This chain links TRBV7-9 with TRBJ1-1; D possibly corresponds to TRBD1 (6 bases). V lost 1 base and J 4 bases, leaving 13 bases between the germline ends. CDR1 and CDR2 (germline): SEHNR, FQNEAQ (reference sequence). The CDR3 consists of 15 residues. The CDR3 is CASSLVKGGGTEAFF. DNA for the CDR3: TGTGCCAGCAGCTTAGTGAAGGGGGGGGGCACTGAAGCTTTCTTT.

CDR3: CAWSETGGAEAFF. CDR3 DNA: TGTGCCTGGAGTGAAACAGGGGGCGCAGAAGCTTTCTTT. V and J are TRBV30 and TRBJ1-1, with TRBD1 identical over 9 bases. Trimming took 1 base from V and 8 from J; bases not matched to a gene: 5. The CDR3 runs to 13 residues. From germline, CDR1 is GTSNPN and CDR2 SVGIG (reference sequence).

V gene TRBV30 combines with J gene TRBJ1-1, with 9 bases aligning to TRBD1. V shed 0 bases and J 1 base; nucleotides not matched to a gene: 9. Germline V gene lookup returns CDR1 GTSNPN and CDR2 SVGIG (reference sequence). The CDR3 covers 17 residues. CDR3 coding DNA: TGTGCCTGGAGTGTTTTTGGACAGGGGTTTGCGAACACTGAAGCTTTCTTT. It encodes CAWSVFGQGFANTEAFF. Looking up the rest from reference TRBV30 and TRBJ1-1 gives the full variable domain: SQTIHQWPATLVQPVGSPLSLECTVEGTSNPNLYWYRQAAGRGLQLLFYSVGIGQISSEVPQNLSASRPQDRQFILSSKKLLLSDSGFYLCAWSVFGQGFANTEAFFGQGTRLTVV.

V gene TRBV29-1 combines with J gene TRBJ1-4; D unclear. V was cut by 6 bases and J by 0 bases, with 11 bases left in between. There are 14 residues in the CDR3. Germline V gene data show CDR1 as SQVTM and CDR2 as ANQGSEA. CDR3 bases: TGCAGCGTGATCCCAGTGTCAACTAATGAAAAACTGTTTTTT. It is translated as CSVIPVSTNEKLFF.

V and J are TRBV7-2 and TRBJ1-5; 8 bases agree with TRBD1. The CDR3 consists of 17 residues. The junction had 9 bases not matched to a gene; V was cut back by 4 bases and J by 1 base. Germline V gene data show CDR1 as SGHTA and CDR2 as FQGNSA. This chain's CDR3 is CASSSRPDRGSNQPQHF. CDR3 in DNA: TGTGCCAGCAGCTCGAGGCCCGACAGGGGAAGCAATCAGCCCCAGCATTTT.

A few counts support this clone. V usage is TRBV4-3 and J usage is TRBJ1-1; D is possibly TRBD1 (6 bases). V was cut by 0 bases and J by 3 bases, with 20 bases left in between. This CDR3 spans 18 amino acids. Germline V gene lookup returns CDR1 LGHNA and CDR2 YSLEER. The CDR3 loop is CASSQDWDLRGKDTEAFF. The CDR3 DNA sequence: TGCGCCAGCAGCCAAGATTGGGATCTCAGGGGAAAGGACACTGAAGCTTTCTTT.

This chain connects TRBV5-8 to TRBJ2-6; no firm D call. The CDR3 is made up of 13 amino acids. V dropped 2 bases and J dropped 5 bases, with 5 bases sitting between them. In germline, CDR1 is SGHTS, CDR2 YDEGEE. Written as DNA, the CDR3 is TGTGCCAGCAGCTTTTTCTGGGCCAACGTCCTGACTTTC. It yields the protein CASSFFWANVLTF.

The rearrangement links TRBV15 to TRBJ2-2; no firm D call. Trimming stripped 0 bases from V and 3 bases from J, with 11 bases between. The CDR3 extends over 16 amino acids. Germline V gene data show CDR1 as LNHNV and CDR2 as YYDKDF (reference sequence). CDR3 sequence (DNA): TGTGCCACCAGCAGAGACAATCCTAGGCACACCGGGGAGCTGTTTTTT. It yields the protein CATSRDNPRHTGELFF.

This clone has a single count. V usage is TRBV7-6 and J usage is TRBJ2-5, with D possibly being TRBD1 (5 bases). CDR1 SGHVS and CDR2 FNYEAQ come from the germline V gene. The CDR3 runs 11 residues. V lost 8 bases, J lost 5 bases, and 9 bases lay in between. The CDR3 loop reads CASAKGETQYF. CDR3 DNA: TGTGCCAGCGCAAAGGGGGAGACCCAGTACTTC.

This clone was seen a few times. The rearrangement uses TRBV5-6 and TRBJ1-2; TRBD1 aligns across 8 bases. The CDR3 contains 14 residues. Germline lookup yields CDR1 SGHDT and CDR2 YYEEEE. Trimming at V came to 4 bases and at J to 6 bases, leaving 8 bases not matched to a gene. For the CDR3, the DNA is TGTGCCAGCAGCCTCAAACAGGGGGTCGATGGCTACACCTTC. It specifies CASSLKQGVDGYTF.

The V gene is TRBV11-2, the J gene TRBJ1-1; D might be TRBD1 (5 bases). CDR1 is SGHAT, CDR2 FQNNGV, per germline. This CDR3 spans 15 amino acids. V was pared by 2 bases and J by 4 bases, with 14 bases between. The CDR3 sequence is CASSLRTGGSTEAFF. In DNA form, the CDR3 reads TGTGCCAGCAGCTTACGTACCGGGGGGAGCACTGAAGCTTTCTTT.

The V call is TRBV27, the J call TRBJ2-1; 8 nucleotides line up with TRBD2. Germline V gives CDR1 MNHEY, CDR2 SMNVEV (reference sequence). The CDR3 covers 19 residues. The trim removed 0 bases at V and 0 bases at J, leaving 10 bases unmatched. The CDR3 sequence: CASSLSWLAGLFSYNEQFF. The CDR3 nucleotides are TGTGCCAGCAGTTTATCCTGGCTAGCGGGTTTGTTCTCCTACAATGAGCAGTTCTTC.

V gene TRBV27 combines with J gene TRBJ1-4; a weak D match, TRBD1 (6 bases). Germline lookup yields CDR1 MNHEY and CDR2 SMNVEV (reference sequence). V was cut by 8 bases and J by 5 bases, with 12 bases left in between. CDR3 size: 13 residues. CDR3: CASRGGPNEKLFF. For the CDR3, the DNA is TGTGCCAGCCGGGGGGGGCCAAATGAAAAACTGTTTTTT.